This T cell receptor beta chain was documented in a study of shared clonotypes between healthy human individuals (dated by TCRdb to 2019 to 2021). Study-level background: Two women and a few men aged 18 to 49 years were included in the cohort. Between about 0.85 and 8.9 billion PBMCs per donor were obtained by leukapheresis. To estimate repertoire size and how much clonotype sharing occurs between individuals, the study deeply sequenced the blood TCR repertoires of five healthy adults. For each donor, three plates each were used for CD4 naive and CD4 memory, two plates were used for CD8 naive, and one plate was used for CD8 memory. Different laboratories and diverse techniques were used to prepare libraries and sequence TCR repertoires, to increase sequencing depth and limit assay-specific biases.

TCR CDR3 regions were amplified from genomic DNA by multiplex PCR using the deep immunoSEQ assay. Genomic DNA extracted from each cell subset was distributed evenly over all wells of several immunoSEQ 96-well plates, and each plate served as one replicate. Each replicate PCR for sorted subsets received about 0.2 ug genomic DNA, equal to around 32,000 T cell genomes. The purified libraries were quantified using a Qubit 3.0 fluorometer, sized with a Bioanalyzer 2100, and then quantified again using the KAPA Library Quantification kit. Each immunoSEQ 96-well plate was sequenced on its own single-read 150-cycle Illumina NextSeq 550 flow cell. Per the authors' processing: Because only junctional sequences without quality scores were contained in the immunoSEQ output, filtering matching that applied to full-length reads could not be performed. To assign V/J genes and CDR3, sequences were annotated using PyIR, a Python wrapper for IgBLAST v1.9, with IMGT germline references. Reads with weak V/J assignments (E-value above 1e-6), missing CDR3, stop codons, out-of-frame junctions, or ambiguous translated residues were removed. V3J clonotypes were defined by identical inferred V gene, J gene, and CDR3 amino acid sequence. To compute the percentage overlap between repertoires, the number of shared unique clonotypes was divided by the size of the smaller repertoire. RTK rarefaction, the Chao1 estimator, and Recon v2.1 estimates of unobserved clonotypes were used to assess repertoire richness. Generation probabilities were computed with OLGA for all TCRbeta clonotypes obtained by the gDNA method from four donors. TCRdb limited this immuneACCESS table to in-frame rearrangements with V and J called. A share of clones is missing; checked studies link under half to unresolved V genes, and the rest is unexplained. V and J calls and clone size come straight from that table; D and trimming were deduced from the DNA. The sample yields 600,000 to 750,000 clones; roughly 87% were counted once. 30% to 35% of the sample belongs to the ten largest clones.

Donors were healthy HIV-negative adults with no recently reported acute infections or vaccinations. Every donor was a Caucasian adult living in Nashville, Tennessee, USA. The CD8 memory samples were a combination of magnetically selected CD45RO+ cells and CCR7-negative CD45RA+ effector memory (TemRA) cells. Blood was collected by leukapheresis, and PBMCs were isolated by Ficoll-Histopaque density gradient centrifugation and then cryopreserved in liquid nitrogen vapor phase. Analytical flow cytometry was used to check the purity and quantity of every magnetically sorted T cell population. Genomic DNA was isolated from every sorted fraction and measured by UV absorbance on a Nanodrop 2000c. In regard to this clone: No cognate antigen has been identified for it. One base away there is no much larger clone; base qualities are not given.

General study outcomes and caveats: Sampling was restricted to blood, and TCR repertoires in tissue are likely to differ from TCR repertoires in blood. Sharing across a few donors was observed for roughly 5% of naive CD4, about 4% of naive CD8, 2% to 2.5% of memory CD4, and around 0.4% of memory CD8 clonotypes. Incomplete sequencing was indicated by rarefaction of sorted-subset datasets, despite the large sequencing depth. Because the study included only a small number of donors, the genetic and exposure-history diversity represented was limited. Based on pairwise subsampling, the degree of clonotype sharing among donors was expected to be affected by sequencing depth. Larger estimated clonotype richness was generally found for naive subsets than for memory subsets. Compared with non-shared clonotypes, clonotypes shared by all four sorted-subset donors had higher generation probabilities.

The source material was memory CD8+ T cells from PBMCs. Interpreted using the paper, the cell subset or site label stands for: CD45RO+ cells pooled with CCR7-negative TemRA cells. The origin of this receptor is a man aged 18 to 30 in good health. Some clones in this sample may be carry-over from other donors' samples.

Here is the DNA: TGTGCCAGCAGCTTAGGAGGGGGCCCCAACACTGAAGCTTTCTTT. It is translated as CASSLGGGPNTEAFF. The chain couples TRBV11-2 to TRBJ1-1; 7 of the junction bases match TRBD1. CDR1 and CDR2 are drawn from the germline V gene: SGHAT, FQNNGV. The CDR3 runs 15 residues from the cysteine to the phenylalanine. Of all the DNA, just the CDR3 is kept, 45 bases in frame from base 1. Trimming leaves V shorter by 1 base and J shorter by 2 bases, with the junction holding 4 bases beyond the gene matches.